A single sample is the source of the 4 T cell receptor beta chains below, sequenced in a study of T cell responses to AZD1222 COVID-19 vaccine. Assay: immunoSEQ multiplex PCR; the TCRdb copy retains only in-frame clones and omits some. The repertoire holds roughly 100,000 clones, with over 75% as singletons. The sample consisted of peripheral blood, taken on day 0 of AZD1222 vaccination. The source of these receptors is an adult in good health.

The chain carries TRBV7-2 and TRBJ2-3, with 14 bases aligning to TRBD2. V was pared by 4 bases and J by 2 bases, with 11 bases of the junction left unmatched. The CDR3 totals 19 residues. The germline gives CDR1 SGHTA, CDR2 FQGNSA. DNA of the CDR3: TGTGCCAGCAGCTCAACGACTAGCGGGGGGGCGGGTCCCACAGATACGCAGTATTTT. Its translation: CASSSTTSGGAGPTDTQYF.

This clone came up once. The chain is built from TRBV11-2 and TRBJ1-1, with TRBD1 as a possible D gene (6 bases). The CDR3 has 13 amino acids. The V gene lost 1 base and the J gene lost 5 bases, with 8 bases spanning the gap. In germline, CDR1 is SGHAT, CDR2 FQNNGV. The CDR3 reads CASSLVRGTEAFF. CDR3 DNA sequence: TGTGCCAGCAGCTTAGTGAGGGGGACTGAAGCTTTCTTT.

The chain couples TRBV7-2 to TRBJ2-2; D is ambiguous. This CDR3 region has 15 residues. Per germline, CDR1 SGHTA and CDR2 FQGNSA. V lost 0 bases, J lost 2 bases, and 7 bases lay in between. The CDR3 region has the DNA TGTGCCAGCAGCTTAGCGGTGGTAAACACCGGGGAGCTGTTTTTT. This encodes CASSLAVVNTGELFF. The full variable domain, in which reference TRBV7-2 and TRBJ2-2 provide the parts outside the CDR3, is GAGVSQSPSNKVTEKGKDVELRCDPISGHTALYWYRQSLGQGLEFLIYFQGNSAPDKSGLPSDRFSAERTGGSVSTLTIQRTQQEDSAVYLCASSLAVVNTGELFFGEGSRLTVL.

The chain joins TRBV10-3 to TRBJ2-3; 8 bases fit TRBD2. V was clipped by 8 bases and J by 5 bases; unmatched bases: 9. The V gene's germline CDR1 is ENHRY and CDR2 SYGVKD. The CDR3 spans 14 residues. The CDR3, as DNA: TGTGCCATCTTAAGCGGGAGCGAGGGAGATACGCAGTATTTT. Translating it yields CAILSGSEGDTQYF.